The entry below describes one TCR beta chain. The sample belongs to a study of blood T cell repertoires in COVID-19. The overall study: Spain, Italy and the United States supplied samples that represented acute and convalescent COVID-19. From T cells, B-cell-depleted T cells, or PBMCs came the material, which was cDNA or gDNA.

In the original analysis: Estimation of nucleated cell counts was performed using reference gene primer amplification. Sequencing was performed with immunoSEQ multiplex PCR; in TCRdb, only in-frame clones are kept and a portion is missing. The V and J calls and the clone size are those of that table, but D and trimming were determined from the DNA. This sample has some 280,000 clones, with around 89% found just once. The ends were cut back, 6 bases at V and 0 bases at J, with 12 bases in the middle. Per germline, CDR1 MNHEY and CDR2 SVGEGT. The CDR3 consists of 15 residues. The sequence derives from a woman aged 55-69 years with acute or convalescent COVID-19. The chain recombines TRBV6-2 or TRBV6-3 with TRBJ2-1, with D perhaps TRBD2 (5 bases). The sample comprised peripheral blood. The CDR3 nucleotides read TGTGCCAGCAGCCGTAGCGCCAACTCCTACAATGAGCAGTTCTTC. Its protein product is CASSRSANSYNEQFF.